This T cell receptor (beta chain) was sequenced in a study of blood T cell repertoires in COVID-19. Generated by immunoSEQ multiplex PCR, the TCRdb table keeps only in-frame clones and is missing some. The table lists roughly 120,000 clones, approximately 81% of them singletons, with about 13% in the top ten. The receptor comes from a human donor in a cohort sampled during active COVID-19. The sample consisted of peripheral blood.

Here the CDR3 reads CASSPEVANTGELFF. CDR3 nucleotide sequence: TGTGCCAGCAGCCCCGAGGTGGCGAACACCGGGGAGCTGTTTTTT. V gene TRBV6-5 combines with J gene TRBJ2-2, with D unclear. The ends were cut back, 6 bases at V and 0 bases at J, with 11 bases in the middle. This CDR3 comprises 15 residues. Germline-derived CDR1 and CDR2 are MNHEY and SVGAGI.